These 32 T cell receptor beta chains were sequenced from one sample in a study of T cell responses to AZD1222 COVID-19 vaccine. Clones were sequenced by immunoSEQ multiplex PCR, and TCRdb holds only the in-frame ones, with some missing. In the table there are around 190,000 clones, approximately 91% of which are singletons. This material consisted of peripheral blood, taken 28 days after the second AZD1222 dose. These receptors were taken from an adult who received the AZD1222 COVID-19 vaccine.

The V gene is TRBV11-2, the J gene TRBJ2-1, with 8 bases identical to TRBD2. J lost 1 base, V lost 1 base, and 3 bases had no gene match. The germline V gene encodes CDR1 SGHAT and CDR2 FQNNGV. The CDR3 is 16 amino acids. CDR3 amino acids: CASSLARGRSYNEQFF. The CDR3 DNA is TGTGCCAGCAGCTTAGCACGCGGGAGGTCCTACAATGAGCAGTTCTTC. Full variable domain (missing parts from reference TRBV11-2 and TRBJ2-1): EAGVAQSPRYKIIEKRQSVAFWCNPISGHATLYWYQQILGQGPKLLIQFQNNGVVDDSQLPKDRFSAERLKGVDSTLKIQPAKLEDSAVYLCASSLARGRSYNEQFFGPGTRLTVL.

V is TRBV2 and J is TRBJ1-1; D is uncertain. This CDR3 comprises 13 residues. Germline V lookup: CDR1 SNHLY, CDR2 FYNNEI. V was clipped by 5 bases and J by 4 bases, with 11 bases between them. CDR3 coding DNA: TGTGCCAGCAGTAAGGAGGGAGTCACTGAAGCTTTCTTT. Protein: CASSKEGVTEAFF.

This clone was seen only once. The chain uses TRBV11-2 and TRBJ2-1, with 12 nucleotides matching TRBD2. CDR1 and CDR2 from the germline V gene are SGHAT and FQNNGV. The CDR3 runs to 16 residues. With 2 bases clipped from V and 6 bases from J, the junction kept 5 bases outside the gene matches. The CDR3 DNA follows: TGTGCCAGCAGCTTAATGGGACTAGCGGGTATCAATGAGCAGTTCTTC. Residues: CASSLMGLAGINEQFF. Together with reference TRBV11-2 and TRBJ2-1, the CDR3 gives the full variable domain: EAGVAQSPRYKIIEKRQSVAFWCNPISGHATLYWYQQILGQGPKLLIQFQNNGVVDDSQLPKDRFSAERLKGVDSTLKIQPAKLEDSAVYLCASSLMGLAGINEQFFGPGTRLTVL.

J is TRBJ2-2 and V is TRBV6-5; D gene unclear. The CDR3 runs to 16 residues. CDR1 MNHEY and CDR2 SVGAGI come from the germline V gene. Trimming shortened V by 4 bases and J by 5 bases, and 17 bases separated the two germline ends. The CDR3 DNA follows: TGTGCCAGCAGTTTCGTGACGGGTCTGCGGACCGGGGAGCTGTTTTTT. This gives the protein CASSFVTGLRTGELFF.

The chain employs TRBV15 and TRBJ1-6, with 8 bases lining up with TRBD1. Trimming cost V 5 bases and J 9 bases; bases outside gene matches: 6. The CDR3 has 14 residues. The germline CDR1 and CDR2 sequences are LNHNV and YYDKDF (reference sequence). In DNA form, the CDR3 reads TGTGCCACCAGCCGGACAGGGATTGGTTCACCCCTCCACTTT. This sequence encodes CATSRTGIGSPLHF.

This clone was counted a single time. The chain links TRBV11-2 to TRBJ1-6; D is uncertain. Between the trimmed V and J ends, which lost 5 bases and 13 bases, there was a span of 15 bases. There are 13 residues in the CDR3. CDR1 is SGHAT and CDR2 is FQNNGV in the germline V gene. CDR3 nucleotide sequence: TGTGCCAGCAGCGCACATCAGGTTAGCCCCCTCCACTTT. This codes for CASSAHQVSPLHF.

In regard to this clone: This CDR3 is also generated by other DNA sequences in the sample. The chain combines TRBV3-1 (or the pseudogene TRBV3-2) with TRBJ1-2, with D hard to call. V dropped 1 base and J dropped 8 bases, with 5 bases sitting between them. The CDR3 consists of 11 residues. Germline loops: CDR1 LGHDT, CDR2 YNNKEL (reference sequence). CDR3 bases: TGTGCCAGCAGCCAAGGGTACGGCTACACCTTC. It codes for CASSQGYGYTF.

This chain links TRBV5-6 with TRBJ2-5; the match to TRBD2 covers 9 bases. The CDR3 totals 15 residues. Germline CDR1 SGHDT, CDR2 YYEEEE. Germline trimming cut 1 base from V and 3 bases from J; bases unmatched to any gene: 4. The DNA of the CDR3 is TGTGCCAGCAGCTTGAGAGCTAGCGGGAAAGAGACCCAGTACTTC. Translated: CASSLRASGKETQYF.

This clone appeared a single time. The gene calls are TRBV6-5 and TRBJ1-2; D perhaps matches TRBD1 (5 bases). This CDR3 region has 15 residues. The V end was cut by 4 bases, the J end by 5 bases, with 17 bases between. Per the germline V gene, CDR1 is MNHEY and CDR2 is SVGAGI. The CDR3 DNA sequence: TGTGCCAGCAGTTTTTCAGGCAGGGCCCATTATGGCTACACCTTC. Residues: CASSFSGRAHYGYTF.

The rearrangement links TRBV4-2 to TRBJ2-7; D call uncertain. In germline, CDR1 is LGHNA, CDR2 YNFKEQ. The CDR3 sequence is 14 residues long. The V gene lost 1 base and the J gene lost 4 bases, with 11 bases spanning the gap. The CDR3 loop reads CASSQGPGSYEQYF. In DNA, the CDR3 is TGTGCCAGCAGCCAAGGCCCCGGTAGTTACGAGCAGTACTTC.

Comments on this clone: The germline gene is not matched at one end of the junction; a read error may be the cause. This rearrangement joins TRBV10-3 to TRBJ2-3; 10 bases agree with TRBD1. CDR1 is ENHRY and CDR2 is SYGVKD in the germline V gene. The CDR3 extends over 16 amino acids. CDR3 sequence: CAISERGDRGTDTQYF. CDR3 DNA: TGTGCCATCAGTGAAAGGGGGGACAGGGGCACTGATACGCAGTATTTT.

This clone was seen a single time. The V gene is TRBV6-5, the J gene TRBJ2-7, with 9 bases fitting TRBD2. Germline V gene sequence: CDR1 MNHEY, CDR2 SVGAGI. The CDR3 loop spans 15 amino acids. V shed 6 bases, J shed 0 bases, and the junction held 6 bases outside the gene matches. CDR3 protein: CASRVAGVSSYEQYF. DNA of the CDR3: TGTGCCAGCAGGGTAGCGGGGGTGAGCTCCTACGAGCAGTACTTC.

This rearrangement joins TRBV7-3 to TRBJ1-1, with D possibly being TRBD1 (5 bases). Germline CDR1 is SGHTA and CDR2 is FQGTGA. Trimming stripped 1 base from V and 4 bases from J, with 13 bases between. This CDR3 has 15 residues. The CDR3 region has the DNA TGTGCCAGCAGCTTAATGGGCAGGGTGGGCACTGAAGCTTTCTTT. Its translation: CASSLMGRVGTEAFF.

The chain has TRBV27 and TRBJ2-7; D could derive from TRBD1 or TRBD2 (6 bases each). CDR1 MNHEY and CDR2 SMNVEV come from the germline V gene (reference sequence). The CDR3 is 14 residues long. V dropped 6 bases and J dropped 4 bases, with 16 bases sitting between them. The CDR3 bases are TGTGCCAGCAGGGTCAACAGGGACTCATACGAGCAGTACTTC. Translating it yields CASRVNRDSYEQYF.

This chain joins TRBV5-1 and TRBJ2-3; TRBD1 is a possible D gene (6 bases). V was clipped by 4 bases and J by 0 bases, with 9 bases between them. The CDR3 is 14 amino acids. Germline assignment: CDR1 SGHRS and CDR2 YFSETQ. The CDR3 protein is CASSGGHSTDTQYF. The CDR3 DNA is TGCGCCAGCAGCGGGGGACACAGCACAGATACGCAGTATTTT.

This chain uses TRBV2 with TRBJ1-4; TRBD1 is a possible D gene (5 bases). Trimming cost V 8 bases and J 2 bases, with 24 bases left between them. In germline, CDR1 is SNHLY, CDR2 FYNNEI. CDR3 length: 18 amino acids. The CDR3 protein is CASRSGGIGVGTNEKLFF. CDR3 nucleotide sequence: TGTGCCAGCCGTTCCGGGGGTATCGGGGTTGGTACTAATGAAAAACTGTTTTTT.

This clone has a handful of counts. The chain has TRBV5-5 and TRBJ1-6; 7 positions agree with TRBD1. After removal of 3 bases from V and 5 bases from J, the junction contained 5 bases not matched to a gene. Germline V gives CDR1 SGHKS, CDR2 YYEKEE (reference sequence). This CDR3 contains 15 residues. The DNA of the CDR3 is TGTGCCAGCAGCTCTCAACAGGGGAATAATTCACCCCTCCACTTT. This gives the protein CASSSQQGNNSPLHF.

The rearrangement links TRBV6-2 or TRBV6-3 to TRBJ1-1; possible D gene TRBD1, 6 bases. There are 14 residues in the CDR3. V dropped 4 bases and J dropped 4 bases, with 13 bases sitting between them. The V gene's germline CDR1 is MNHEY and CDR2 SVGEGT. The CDR3 DNA follows: TGTGCCAGCAGTTCAGGGGCTGGTGGCACTGAAGCTTTCTTT. Translated, it gives CASSSGAGGTEAFF.

The rearrangement links TRBV5-1 to TRBJ1-4; TRBD1 is a possible D gene (5 bases). The CDR3 has 16 amino acids. V was trimmed by 1 base and J by 7 bases, leaving 17 bases between them. Germline loops: CDR1 SGHRS, CDR2 YFSETQ. The CDR3 nucleotides are TGCGCCAGCAGCTTGAGTGGAGGGACCCGTGTTGAAAAACTGTTTTTT. The encoded protein is CASSLSGGTRVEKLFF.

This clone was picked up one time. J is TRBJ2-7 and V is TRBV11-2, with D hard to call. V gave up 5 bases and J gave up 0 bases, with 11 bases separating them. The CDR3 sequence is 14 residues long. In germline, CDR1 is SGHAT, CDR2 FQNNGV. The CDR3 loop reads CASSQQSVSYEQYF. The CDR3, as DNA: TGTGCCAGCAGCCAGCAATCCGTCTCCTACGAGCAGTACTTC.

The chain links TRBV5-8 to TRBJ1-6, with D possibly TRBD1 on 6 matching bases. Germline V gene data show CDR1 as SGHTS and CDR2 as YDEGEE. Trimming cost V 2 bases and J 7 bases, with 16 bases left between them. This CDR3 is 16 amino acids long. CDR3 sequence reads: CASSLVVYRENSPLHF. The CDR3 DNA is TGTGCCAGCAGCTTAGTGGTCTACAGGGAAAATTCACCCCTCCACTTT.

This sequence joins TRBV6-5 and TRBJ1-2, with D maybe TRBD1 (5 bases). Germline V gives CDR1 MNHEY, CDR2 SVGAGI. Trimming cost V 5 bases and J 6 bases, with 13 bases left between them. This CDR3 has 13 amino acids. The CDR3 here is CASSPTVLDGYTF. CDR3 sequence (DNA): TGTGCCAGCAGTCCGACAGTGCTGGATGGCTACACCTTC.

The V gene is TRBV15, the J gene TRBJ1-3; D gene uncertain. Germline V gene lookup returns CDR1 LNHNV and CDR2 YYDKDF (reference sequence). The CDR3 extends over 16 amino acids. V was trimmed by 0 bases and J by 2 bases, leaving 11 bases between them. The CDR3 protein is CATSRELAITGNTIYF. As DNA, the CDR3 is TGTGCCACCAGCAGAGAGTTGGCAATTACTGGAAACACCATATATTTT.

The chain employs TRBV7-8 and TRBJ1-3; no clear D. The CDR3 sequence is 16 residues long. V was pared by 5 bases and J by 0 bases, with 14 bases between. Germline V lookup: CDR1 SGHVS, CDR2 FQNEAQ. The CDR3 DNA follows: TGTGCCAGCAGCCCCCGGCCCCCGAGCTCTGGAAACACCATATATTTT. Amino acids: CASSPRPPSSGNTIYF.

The rearrangement joins TRBV29-1 to TRBJ2-7; tentative D call: TRBD2 (6 bases). Trimming shortened V by 2 bases and J by 4 bases, and 15 bases separated the two germline ends. CDR3 size: 14 residues. CDR1 SQVTM and CDR2 ANQGSEA come from the germline V gene. The CDR3 loop is CSVELMEGRYEQYF. The CDR3 DNA reads TGCAGCGTTGAATTGATGGAGGGCAGGTACGAGCAGTACTTC.

The chain is built from TRBV6-5 and TRBJ2-1; D is possibly TRBD2 (6 bases). Looked up from germline, CDR1 is MNHEY and CDR2 is SVGAGI. The germline V and J ends were trimmed by 6 bases and 3 bases, with 6 bases remaining between them. The CDR3 contains 12 residues. CDR3 bases: TGTGCCAGCAGGACTAGCTACAATGAGCAGTTCTTC. This codes for CASRTSYNEQFF.

The chain links TRBV6-5 to TRBJ1-5; 8 bases line up with TRBD1. There are 14 residues in the CDR3. Germline CDR1 MNHEY, CDR2 SVGAGI. The V and J ends lost 4 bases and 7 bases, in that order; junction bases with no gene match: 6. CDR3 in amino acids: CASSFDRGLQPQHF. CDR3 DNA sequence: TGTGCCAGCAGTTTCGACAGGGGCCTACAGCCCCAGCATTTT.

This clone was counted a single time. The CDR3: CASSTSGTSGTRTYNEQFF. The CDR3 DNA is TGTGCCAGCAGCACCTCCGGGACTAGCGGGACCCGCACCTACAATGAGCAGTTCTTC. This sequence joins TRBV7-6 and TRBJ2-1; the match to TRBD2 covers 13 bases. V trimming: 5 bases; J trimming: 2 bases; junction bases outside the gene matches: 12. CDR3 length: 19 amino acids. CDR1 and CDR2 from the germline V gene are SGHVS and FNYEAQ.

This chain links TRBV10-3 with TRBJ1-2, with TRBD1 matching over 7 bases. Germline values: CDR1 ENHRY, CDR2 SYGVKD. After removal of 7 bases from V and 8 bases from J, the junction contained 7 bases not matched to a gene. The CDR3 is made up of 12 amino acids. The CDR3 coding sequence is TGTGCCATCACCGAGGGGGCAGAGGGCTACACCTTC. It encodes CAITEGAEGYTF.

The chain combines TRBV30 with TRBJ1-1; D is unresolved. Trimming left V 0 bases short and J 2 bases short, with 19 bases between. The CDR3 is 17 amino acids. Germline CDR1 GTSNPN, CDR2 SVGIG (reference sequence). The CDR3 nucleotides read TGTGCCTGGAGTGTATTTGCGTCTGGGCTGATAAACACTGAAGCTTTCTTT. Translating it yields CAWSVFASGLINTEAFF. The whole variable domain, filled in from reference TRBV30 and TRBJ1-1, reads SQTIHQWPATLVQPVGSPLSLECTVEGTSNPNLYWYRQAAGRGLQLLFYSVGIGQISSEVPQNLSASRPQDRQFILSSKKLLLSDSGFYLCAWSVFASGLINTEAFFGQGTRLTVV.

The chain is built from TRBV25-1 and TRBJ1-1, with TRBD1 as a possible D gene (5 bases). CDR3 length equals 13 residues. With 6 bases removed from V and 0 bases from J, the gap between germline ends came to 8 bases. Per germline, CDR1 MGHDK and CDR2 SYGVNS. CDR3 amino acids: CASRGPMNTEAFF. CDR3 bases: TGTGCCAGCAGGGGACCTATGAACACTGAAGCTTTCTTT.

The chain uses TRBV6-5 and TRBJ1-6; the match to TRBD1 covers 11 bases. Germline V lookup: CDR1 MNHEY, CDR2 SVGAGI. Losses at the gene ends were 3 bases for V and 7 bases for J; bases not matched to a gene: 5. This CDR3 is 16 amino acids long. The CDR3 DNA reads as TGTGCCAGCAGTTATTTCAGGACAGGGGGCAATTCACCCCTCCACTTT. Its protein product is CASSYFRTGGNSPLHF.